This TCR beta chain derives from a study of Graves' ophthalmopathy and Graves' hyperthyroidism. Findings and limits, study-wide: Most thyroid-expanded clonotypes exceeding 0.001 frequency were also found in blood.

The sample holds many counts of this clonotype. Antigen unknown. Trimming took off 1 base at V and 5 bases at J, with 9 bases between the two ends. The germline gives CDR1 SGHDT, CDR2 YYEEEE. The CDR3 extends over 13 amino acids. Amplification of the TCR beta CDR3 regions used RNA transcripts (as template). The workflow started with a first-round RT-PCR run with HTBI primers and then moved on to a second-round multiplex PCR. TCRdb passed the multiplex PCR reads through MiXCR, listing each CDR3 protein once. The profile shows about 590,000 distinct CDR3 sequences, just under 40% of them singletons. This clonotype was sampled from an adult man with Graves' hyperthyroidism. The chain has TRBV5-6 and TRBJ1-1, with D hard to call. Source material: peripheral blood or thyroid tissue (not recorded which). CDR3 nucleotide sequence: TGTGCCAGCAGCTTGATTGGGCGGACTGAAGCTTTCTTT. It yields the protein CASSLIGRTEAFF.